The clone carrying this T cell receptor beta chain was detected ten times or more. The target antigen is unknown. Losses at the gene ends were 6 bases for V and 2 bases for J; bases not matched to a gene: 6. The germline gives CDR1 DFQATT, CDR2 SNEGSKA (reference sequence). This CDR3 spans 13 amino acids. Both TCR beta VDJ combination and CDR3 sequence profiling were carried out. Genomic DNA was the template for this profiling. TCRdb re-called the reads with MiXCR, one entry per CDR3 protein. The table lists some 160,000 distinct CDR3 sequences, around 47% of them singletons, with 3% to 4% in the top ten. An expansion of CD8+CD57+ cells by flow cytometry had been shown in patients chosen for sequencing. The data originate from a study of CD8+CD57+ T cells in acquired aplastic anemia. Study-wide background: Isolated CD4+ and CD8+ cells, once sorted, yielded DNA averaging approximately 3 ug.

Study results and limitations: Sharing between patients and controls was observed for twenty-nine CD8+ CDR3 sequences.

This rearrangement joins TRBV20-1 to TRBJ2-5, with 7 positions matching TRBD2. This clonotype was sampled from a human donor with aplastic anemia. Source material: sorted CD4+, CD8+, or CD8+CD57+ T cells (not recorded which) from PBMCs. This CDR3 is CSAKGRDQETQYF. CDR3 DNA: TGCAGTGCGAAGGGGAGGGATCAAGAGACCCAGTACTTC.